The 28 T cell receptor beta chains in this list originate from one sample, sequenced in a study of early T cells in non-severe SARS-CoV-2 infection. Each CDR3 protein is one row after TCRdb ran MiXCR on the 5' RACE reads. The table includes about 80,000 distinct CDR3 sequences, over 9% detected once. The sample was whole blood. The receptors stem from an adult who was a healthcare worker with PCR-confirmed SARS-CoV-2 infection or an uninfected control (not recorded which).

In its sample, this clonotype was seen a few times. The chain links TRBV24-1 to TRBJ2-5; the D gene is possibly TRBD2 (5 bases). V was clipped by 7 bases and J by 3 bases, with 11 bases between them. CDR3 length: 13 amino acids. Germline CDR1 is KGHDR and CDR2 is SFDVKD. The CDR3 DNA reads TGTGCCACCAGCCCCGACTACGAAGAGACCCAGTACTTC. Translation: CATSPDYEETQYF.

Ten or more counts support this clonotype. CDR3 region: CASSTLRTAQRAGELFF. CDR3 sequence (DNA): TGTGCCAGTAGTACCTTACGGACAGCCCAACGGGCCGGGGAGCTGTTTTTT. This chain joins TRBV19 and TRBJ2-2, with D possibly TRBD1 on 6 matching bases. The germline V gene has CDR1 LNHDA and CDR2 SQIVND (reference sequence). This CDR3 comprises 17 residues. The V and J ends lost 4 bases and 6 bases respectively, with 21 bases between them.

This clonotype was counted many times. The CDR3 region has the DNA TGTGCCAGCAGCCAAGAGGCAGGGGCATCTGGAAACACCATATATTTT. Residues: CASSQEAGASGNTIYF. The chain links TRBV4-2 to TRBJ1-3, with D maybe TRBD1 (6 bases). The ends were cut back, 0 bases at V and 1 base at J, with 10 bases in the middle. CDR1 is LGHNA and CDR2 is YNFKEQ in the germline V gene. The CDR3 is 16 amino acids.

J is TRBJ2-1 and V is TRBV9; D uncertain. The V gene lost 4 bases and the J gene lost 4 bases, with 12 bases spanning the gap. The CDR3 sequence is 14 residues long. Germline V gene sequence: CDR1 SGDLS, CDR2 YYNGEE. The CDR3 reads CASSPQTTYNEQFF. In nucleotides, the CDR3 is TGTGCCAGCAGCCCCCAAACTACTTACAATGAGCAGTTCTTC.

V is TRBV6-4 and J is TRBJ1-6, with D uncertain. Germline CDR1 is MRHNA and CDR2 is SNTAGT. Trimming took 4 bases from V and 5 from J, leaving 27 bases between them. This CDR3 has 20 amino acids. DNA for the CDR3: TGTGCCAGCAGTGCCCCGCCCGGGGTGACTCGCACCCAGGATAATTCACCCCTCCACTTT. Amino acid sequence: CASSAPPGVTRTQDNSPLHF.

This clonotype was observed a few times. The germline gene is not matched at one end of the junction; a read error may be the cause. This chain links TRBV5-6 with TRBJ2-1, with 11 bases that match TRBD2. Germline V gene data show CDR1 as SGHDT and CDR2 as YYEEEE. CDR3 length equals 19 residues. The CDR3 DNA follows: TGTGCCAGCAGCTTGGAGAGACTAGCGGGGTTCAGCTCCTACAATGGGCAGTTCTTC. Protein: CASSLERLAGFSSYNGQFF. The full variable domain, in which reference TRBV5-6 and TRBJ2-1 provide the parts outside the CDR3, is DAGVTQSPTHLIKTRGQQVTLRCSPKSGHDTVSWYQQALGQGPQFIFQYYEEEERQRGNFPDRFSGHQFPNYSSELNVNALLLGDSALYLCASSLERLAGFSSYNGQFFGPGTRLTVL.

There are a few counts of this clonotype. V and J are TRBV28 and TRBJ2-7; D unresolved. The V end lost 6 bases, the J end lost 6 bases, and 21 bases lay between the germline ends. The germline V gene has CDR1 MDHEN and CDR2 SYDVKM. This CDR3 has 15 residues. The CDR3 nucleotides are TGTGCCAGCAGCCCCAGCCGCCTTACGAGTTCCGAGCAGTACTTC. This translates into CASSPSRLTSSEQYF. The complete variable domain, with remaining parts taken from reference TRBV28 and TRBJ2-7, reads DVKVTQSSRYLVKRTGEKVFLECVQDMDHENMFWYRQDPGLGLRLIYFSYDVKMKEKGDIPEGYSVSREKKERFSLILESASTNQTSMYLCASSPSRLTSSEQYFGPGTRLTVT.

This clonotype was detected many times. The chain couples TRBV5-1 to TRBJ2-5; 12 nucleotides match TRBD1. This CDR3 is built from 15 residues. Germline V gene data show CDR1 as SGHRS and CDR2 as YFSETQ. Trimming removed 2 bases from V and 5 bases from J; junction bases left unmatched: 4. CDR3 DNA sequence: TGCGCCAGCAGCTTCGGTGGGACAGGGGGCGAGACCCAGTACTTC. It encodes CASSFGGTGGETQYF.

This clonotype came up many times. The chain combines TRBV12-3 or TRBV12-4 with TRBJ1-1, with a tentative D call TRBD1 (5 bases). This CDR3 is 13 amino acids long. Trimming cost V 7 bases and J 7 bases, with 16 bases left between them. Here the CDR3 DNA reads TGTGCCAGCACGTCTGGGGGGTTCGGTGAAGCTTTCTTT. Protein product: CASTSGGFGEAFF.

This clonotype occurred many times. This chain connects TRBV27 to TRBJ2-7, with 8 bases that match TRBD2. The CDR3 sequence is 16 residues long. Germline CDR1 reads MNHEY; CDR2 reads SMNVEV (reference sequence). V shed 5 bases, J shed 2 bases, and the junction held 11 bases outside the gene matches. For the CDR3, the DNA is TGTGCCAGCAGTACTCAACAGGGACTAGGAACCTACGAGCAGTACTTC. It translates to CASSTQQGLGTYEQYF.

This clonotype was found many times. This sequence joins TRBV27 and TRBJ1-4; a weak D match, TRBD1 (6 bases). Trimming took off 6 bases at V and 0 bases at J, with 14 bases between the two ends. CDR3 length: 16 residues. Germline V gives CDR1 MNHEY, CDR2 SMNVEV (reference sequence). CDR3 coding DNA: TGTGCCAGCAGACTCGGACAGTCTGCAACTAATGAAAAACTGTTTTTT. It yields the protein CASRLGQSATNEKLFF.

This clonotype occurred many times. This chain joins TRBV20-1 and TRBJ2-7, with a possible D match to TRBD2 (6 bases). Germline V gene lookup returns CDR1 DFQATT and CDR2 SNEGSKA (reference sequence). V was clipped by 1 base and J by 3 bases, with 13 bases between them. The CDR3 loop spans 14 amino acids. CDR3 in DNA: TGCAGTGCTAGAGTTGCGGGATTAGACTACGAGCAGTACTTC. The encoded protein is CSARVAGLDYEQYF.

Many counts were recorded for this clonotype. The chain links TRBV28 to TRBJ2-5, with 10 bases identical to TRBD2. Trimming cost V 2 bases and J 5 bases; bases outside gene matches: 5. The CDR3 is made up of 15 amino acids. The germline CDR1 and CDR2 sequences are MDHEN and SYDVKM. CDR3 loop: CASSLSLAGVETQYF. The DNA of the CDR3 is TGTGCCAGCAGTTTAAGCCTAGCGGGAGTGGAGACCCAGTACTTC.

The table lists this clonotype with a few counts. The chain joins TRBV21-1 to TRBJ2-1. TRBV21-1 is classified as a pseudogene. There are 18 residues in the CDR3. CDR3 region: CASSKVFIARSSYNEQFF. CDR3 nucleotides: TGTGCCAGCAGCAAAGTTTTTATAGCTCGTAGCTCCTACAATGAGCAGTTCTTC.

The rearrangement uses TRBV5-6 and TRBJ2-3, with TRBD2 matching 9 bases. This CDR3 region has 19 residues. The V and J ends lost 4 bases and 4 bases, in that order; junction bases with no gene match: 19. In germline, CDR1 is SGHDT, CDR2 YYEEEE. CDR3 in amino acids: CASSRGGGRDLMAADTQYF. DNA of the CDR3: TGTGCCAGCAGCAGGGGCGGCGGGAGGGACCTCATGGCAGCAGATACGCAGTATTTT.

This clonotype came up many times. The CDR3 coding sequence is TGTGCCAGCAGTTTTGTGGGTGATGAGCAGTTCTTC. Translating gives CASSFVGDEQFF. This chain connects TRBV5-6 to TRBJ2-1, with D hard to call. V was trimmed by 5 bases and J by 8 bases, leaving 11 bases between them. CDR3 length: 12 amino acids. The germline V gene encodes CDR1 SGHDT and CDR2 YYEEEE.

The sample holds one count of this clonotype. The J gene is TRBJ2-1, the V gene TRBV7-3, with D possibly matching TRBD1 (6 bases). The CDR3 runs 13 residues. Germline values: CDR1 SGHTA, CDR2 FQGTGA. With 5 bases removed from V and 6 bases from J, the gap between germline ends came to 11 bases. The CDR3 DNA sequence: TGTGCCAGCAGCGCCCAACAGGGCAATGAGCAGTTCTTC. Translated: CASSAQQGNEQFF.

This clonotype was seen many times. CDR3 bases: TGTGCCACCAGTGACTCCGGGACTAGCGGCTCCTACGAGCAGTACTTC. It specifies CATSDSGTSGSYEQYF. This sequence joins TRBV24-1 and TRBJ2-7; 11 bases map to TRBD2. This CDR3 spans 16 amino acids. From germline, CDR1 is KGHDR and CDR2 SFDVKD. V lost 4 bases, J lost 0 bases, and 4 bases stayed unmatched.

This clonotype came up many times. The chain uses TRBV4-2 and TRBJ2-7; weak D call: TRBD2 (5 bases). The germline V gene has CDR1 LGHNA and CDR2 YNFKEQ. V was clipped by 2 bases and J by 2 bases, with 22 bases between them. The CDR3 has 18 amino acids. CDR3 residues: CASSQRQDRTYKAYEQYF. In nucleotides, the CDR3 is TGTGCCAGCAGCCAACGACAAGACCGGACTTACAAAGCCTACGAGCAGTACTTC.

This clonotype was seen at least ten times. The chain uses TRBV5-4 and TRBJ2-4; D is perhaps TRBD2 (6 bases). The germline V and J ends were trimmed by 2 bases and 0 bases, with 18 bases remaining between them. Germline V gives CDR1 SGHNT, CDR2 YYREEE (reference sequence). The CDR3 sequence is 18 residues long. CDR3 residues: CASSLPGEIDLAKNIQYF. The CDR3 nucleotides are TGTGCCAGCAGCTTACCGGGAGAGATAGACTTAGCCAAAAACATTCAGTACTTC.

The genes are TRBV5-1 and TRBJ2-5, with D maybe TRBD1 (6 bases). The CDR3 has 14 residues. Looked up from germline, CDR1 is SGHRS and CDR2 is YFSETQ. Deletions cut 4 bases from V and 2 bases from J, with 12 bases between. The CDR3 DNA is TGCGCCAGCAGCCCCGGGACATTTCAAGAGACCCAGTACTTC. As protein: CASSPGTFQETQYF.

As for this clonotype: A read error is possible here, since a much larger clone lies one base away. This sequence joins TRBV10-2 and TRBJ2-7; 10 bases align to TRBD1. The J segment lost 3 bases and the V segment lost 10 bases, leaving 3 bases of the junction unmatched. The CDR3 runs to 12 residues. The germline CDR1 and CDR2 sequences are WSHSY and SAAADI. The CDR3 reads CATRDRGYEQYF. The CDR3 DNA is TGCGCCACCAGGGACAGGGGCTACGAGCAGTACTTC.

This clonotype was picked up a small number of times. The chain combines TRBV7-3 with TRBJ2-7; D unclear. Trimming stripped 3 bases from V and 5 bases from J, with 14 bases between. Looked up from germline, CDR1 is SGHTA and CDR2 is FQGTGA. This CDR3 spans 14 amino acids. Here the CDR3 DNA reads TGTGCCAGCAGCTTCCGGGTTCTTCGCCACGAGCAGTACTTC. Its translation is CASSFRVLRHEQYF. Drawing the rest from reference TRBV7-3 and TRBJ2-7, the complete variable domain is GAGVSQTPSNKVTEKGKYVELRCDPISGHTALYWYRQSLGQGPEFLIYFQGTGAADDSGLPNDRFFAVRPEGSVSTLKIQRTERGDSAVYLCASSFRVLRHEQYFGPGTRLTVT.

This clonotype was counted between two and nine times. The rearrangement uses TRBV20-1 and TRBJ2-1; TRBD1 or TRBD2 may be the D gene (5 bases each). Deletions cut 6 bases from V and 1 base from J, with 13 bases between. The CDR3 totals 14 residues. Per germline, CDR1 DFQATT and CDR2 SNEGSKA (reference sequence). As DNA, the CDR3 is TGCAGTGCCCGAGGGGTGAAATCCTACAATGAGCAGTTCTTC. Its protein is CSARGVKSYNEQFF.

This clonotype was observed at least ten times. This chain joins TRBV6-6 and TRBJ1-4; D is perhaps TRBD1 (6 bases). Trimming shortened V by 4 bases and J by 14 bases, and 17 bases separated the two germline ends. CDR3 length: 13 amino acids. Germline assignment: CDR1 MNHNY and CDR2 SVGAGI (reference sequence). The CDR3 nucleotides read TGTGCCAGCAGTTCAACAGGGCCTCCTCGTCTGTTTTTT. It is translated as CASSSTGPPRLFF.

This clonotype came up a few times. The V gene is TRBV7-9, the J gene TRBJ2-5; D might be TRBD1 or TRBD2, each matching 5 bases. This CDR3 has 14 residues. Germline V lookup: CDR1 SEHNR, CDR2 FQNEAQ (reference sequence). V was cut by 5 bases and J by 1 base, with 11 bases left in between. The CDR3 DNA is TGTGCCAGCAGCCCGACTGGGACCCAAGAGACCCAGTACTTC. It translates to CASSPTGTQETQYF.

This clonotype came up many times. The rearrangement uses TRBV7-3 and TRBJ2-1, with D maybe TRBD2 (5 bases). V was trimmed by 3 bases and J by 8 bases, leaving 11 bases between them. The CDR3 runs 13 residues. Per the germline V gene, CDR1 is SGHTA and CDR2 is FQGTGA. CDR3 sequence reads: CASSFSFGDEQFF. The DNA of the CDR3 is TGTGCCAGCAGCTTTTCCTTCGGGGATGAGCAGTTCTTC.

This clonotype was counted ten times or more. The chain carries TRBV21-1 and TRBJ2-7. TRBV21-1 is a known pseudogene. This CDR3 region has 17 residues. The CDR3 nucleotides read TGTGCCAGCAGCAAAGCGAACAATTCGTGCCCCTCCTACGAGCAGTACTTC. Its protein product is CASSKANNSCPSYEQYF.